The 27 T cell receptor beta chains presented below share a single source sample, sequenced in a study of blood T cells in healthy people across ages. A J-beta primer mix and a sample-barcoded 5' primer were used in a second PCR of about 7 to 12 cycles. Via MiXCR, TCRdb re-called the 5' RACE reads, giving one row per CDR3 protein. The sample contains 1.2 million to 1.5 million distinct CDR3 sequences, around 42% of which appear only once. The sample taken for sequencing was blood. These receptor sequences come from a woman aged 18-29 years in good health.

The genes are TRBV20-1 and TRBJ1-5, with a tentative D call TRBD1 (5 bases). The V end was cut by 7 bases, the J end by 4 bases, with 11 bases between. The length of the CDR3 is 12 residues. Germline V gene data show CDR1 as DFQATT and CDR2 as SNEGSKA (reference sequence). The CDR3 DNA is TGCAGTGGGGGTGGGGGAAATCAGCCCCAGCATTTT. Translation: CSGGGGNQPQHF.

This rearrangement joins TRBV10-3 to TRBJ2-5, with a tentative D call TRBD1 (6 bases). V lost 3 bases and J 2 bases, leaving 10 bases between the germline ends. The V gene's germline CDR1 is ENHRY and CDR2 SYGVKD. The CDR3 is made up of 14 amino acids. The CDR3 DNA sequence: TGTGCCATCAGTGACTCACAGGGACAAGAGACCCAGTACTTC. It translates to CAISDSQGQETQYF.

This clonotype was recorded a few times. This chain links TRBV27 with TRBJ2-3, with a tentative D call TRBD1 (5 bases). CDR3 length: 16 amino acids. The germline gives CDR1 MNHEY, CDR2 SMNVEV (reference sequence). V was shortened by 3 bases and J by 0 bases, with 13 bases between the two germline ends. CDR3 amino acids: CASSLGRHPSTDTQYF. CDR3 DNA: TGTGCCAGCAGTTTGGGGCGACACCCGAGCACAGATACGCAGTATTTT.

In this sample, this clonotype turned up many times. The chain joins TRBV11-2 to TRBJ2-1; D may be TRBD1 (5 bases). Trimming cost V 2 bases and J 2 bases, with 7 bases left between them. Germline assignment: CDR1 SGHAT and CDR2 FQNNGV. This CDR3 is 14 amino acids long. CDR3 nucleotides: TGTGCCAGCAGCTTACAGGGTACCTACAATGAGCAGTTCTTC. This translates into CASSLQGTYNEQFF.

The chain links TRBV18 to TRBJ2-7; possible D gene TRBD2, 5 bases. The V gene lost 1 base and the J gene lost 2 bases, with 18 bases spanning the gap. This CDR3 region has 17 residues. From germline, CDR1 is KGHSH and CDR2 LQKENI. DNA for the CDR3: TGTGCCAGCTCACCACTGATCCCGGGGTCAGGACCCTACGAGCAGTACTTC. This gives the protein CASSPLIPGSGPYEQYF.

V usage is TRBV2 and J usage is TRBJ1-1, with D possibly TRBD1 on 6 matching bases. Trimming shortened V by 5 bases and J by 4 bases, and 11 bases separated the two germline ends. The germline gives CDR1 SNHLY, CDR2 FYNNEI. The CDR3 is 13 amino acids. CDR3 in amino acids: CASSLTGSTEAFF. CDR3 DNA: TGTGCCAGCAGTTTAACAGGGTCCACTGAAGCTTTCTTT.

The chain is built from TRBV6-5 and TRBJ2-3; D might be TRBD1 (5 bases). This CDR3 spans 14 amino acids. Germline values: CDR1 MNHEY, CDR2 SVGAGI. V was shortened by 6 bases and J by 0 bases, with 10 bases between the two germline ends. In DNA form, the CDR3 reads TGTGCCAGCAGCAAGACAGTAAGCACAGATACGCAGTATTTT. Translation gives CASSKTVSTDTQYF.

This rearrangement joins TRBV29-1 to TRBJ2-1; TRBD2 agrees at 10 bases. The CDR3 is 16 residues long. V lost 6 bases, J lost 3 bases, and 11 bases stayed unmatched. The V gene's germline CDR1 is SQVTM and CDR2 ANQGSEA. CDR3 region: CSVVFGSSGGYNEQFF. The CDR3 nucleotides are TGCAGCGTCGTGTTCGGCTCTAGCGGGGGCTACAATGAGCAGTTCTTC.

This clonotype was detected only a few times. The gene calls are TRBV6-2 or TRBV6-3 and TRBJ2-7, with D unresolved. This CDR3 spans 12 amino acids. Germline assignment: CDR1 MNHEY and CDR2 SVGEGT. Trimming pared 6 bases from V and 2 bases from J, leaving 8 bases between. The CDR3 loop is CASSSVPYEQYF. CDR3 DNA: TGTGCCAGCAGCAGCGTCCCCTACGAGCAGTACTTC.

This clonotype was observed a few times. The chain joins TRBV4-2 to TRBJ2-1; the D is unclear. CDR3 length equals 14 residues. In germline, CDR1 is LGHNA, CDR2 YNFKEQ. The V gene lost 4 bases and the J gene lost 5 bases, with 12 bases spanning the gap. The chain's CDR3 is CASSPNPSDNEQFF. The CDR3 DNA is TGTGCCAGCAGCCCCAACCCCAGCGACAATGAGCAGTTCTTC.

This clonotype was counted a few times. The chain combines TRBV25-1 with TRBJ2-4, with D uncertain. The CDR3 extends over 15 amino acids. Trimming pared 9 bases from V and 0 bases from J, leaving 15 bases between. The germline CDR1 and CDR2 sequences are MGHDK and SYGVNS. Here the CDR3 reads CARKKRLLAKNIQYF. DNA of the CDR3: TGTGCCAGGAAAAAAAGACTTCTAGCCAAAAACATTCAGTACTTC.

J is TRBJ1-5 and V is TRBV6-6, with 7 bases identical to TRBD1. The length of the CDR3 is 17 residues. With 5 bases clipped from V and 3 bases from J, the junction kept 13 bases outside the gene matches. Germline loops: CDR1 MNHNY, CDR2 SVGAGI (reference sequence). The CDR3 here is CASSPRGGGINNQPQHF. CDR3 coding DNA: TGTGCCAGCAGTCCCCGGGGAGGGGGCATAAACAATCAGCCCCAGCATTTT.

V is TRBV4-2 and J is TRBJ2-5, with 7 positions matching TRBD2. The CDR3 is 17 residues long. From germline, CDR1 is LGHNA and CDR2 YNFKEQ. V dropped 1 base and J dropped 4; count of bases not matched to a gene: 12. Here the CDR3 reads CASSQGLARRGSETQYF. CDR3 sequence (DNA): TGTGCCAGCAGCCAAGGACTAGCAAGGCGGGGGTCAGAGACCCAGTACTTC.

The rearrangement uses TRBV5-1 and TRBJ1-2; D is unclear. Per germline, CDR1 SGHRS and CDR2 YFSETQ. The CDR3 is 13 amino acids. The V gene lost 4 bases and the J gene lost 6 bases, with 13 bases spanning the gap. The CDR3 is CASSVDGLNGYTF. In DNA form, the CDR3 reads TGCGCCAGCAGCGTTGACGGTTTAAATGGCTACACCTTC.

V is TRBV20-1 and J is TRBJ2-7; D could derive from TRBD1 or TRBD2 (5 bases each). The V gene's germline CDR1 is DFQATT and CDR2 SNEGSKA (reference sequence). Between the trimmed V and J ends, which lost 4 bases and 0 bases, there was a span of 16 bases. The CDR3 is made up of 15 amino acids. CDR3 nucleotides: TGCAGTGCTACACCGTTGGGGGTCTCCTCCTACGAGCAGTACTTC. As protein: CSATPLGVSSYEQYF.

The chain couples TRBV20-1 to TRBJ2-5; weak D call: TRBD2 (7 bases). The V gene lost 4 bases and the J gene lost 5 bases, with 17 bases spanning the gap. The CDR3 has 14 residues. The germline CDR1 and CDR2 sequences are DFQATT and SNEGSKA (reference sequence). CDR3 region: CSAIQEGGGETQYF. DNA of the CDR3: TGCAGTGCTATCCAGGAGGGGGGAGGGGAGACCCAGTACTTC.

This sequence joins TRBV20-1 and TRBJ1-5, with no clear D. Per the germline V gene, CDR1 is DFQATT and CDR2 is SNEGSKA (reference sequence). Trimming removed 3 bases at V and 3 bases at J, with 12 bases between. There are 14 residues in the CDR3. The CDR3 loop reads CSASVANDNQPQHF. CDR3 DNA: TGCAGTGCTAGTGTGGCAAACGACAATCAGCCCCAGCATTTT.

The rearrangement uses TRBV3-1 and TRBJ2-5; 8 positions match TRBD2. The CDR3 has 16 amino acids. V lost 4 bases to trimming and J lost 1 base; unmatched junction nucleotides: 8. In germline, CDR1 is LGHDT, CDR2 YNNKEL (reference sequence). The CDR3 loop reads CASSRGVAGGQETQYF. In DNA form, the CDR3 reads TGTGCCAGCAGCCGAGGGGTTGCGGGAGGCCAAGAGACCCAGTACTTC.

The rearrangement links TRBV20-1 to TRBJ2-7, with 8 bases lining up with TRBD2. The J call may be wrong; the DNA end is better matched by TRBJ2-5. In germline, CDR1 is DFQATT, CDR2 SNEGSKA (reference sequence). The CDR3 sequence is 13 residues long. The CDR3 nucleotides read TGCAGTGCTGCCGGGGGACTAGTGGAGACCCAGTACTTC. It encodes CSAAGGLVETQYF.

In its sample, this clonotype was seen many times. The chain has TRBV6-1 and TRBJ2-1; TRBD2 matches 8 bases. The CDR3 is made up of 15 amino acids. Looked up from germline, CDR1 is MNHNS and CDR2 is SASEGT. Unmatched junction bases numbered 5, after V lost 3 bases and J lost 4 bases. The CDR3 DNA reads as TGTGCCAGCAGTGAGAGCGGGGGAACTTACAATGAGCAGTTCTTC. Its protein product is CASSESGGTYNEQFF.

The V call is TRBV5-4, the J call TRBJ1-5, with 8 bases that match TRBD1. V shed 4 bases, J shed 10 bases, and the junction held 10 bases outside the gene matches. The CDR3 loop spans 14 amino acids. The V gene's germline CDR1 is SGHNT and CDR2 YYREEE (reference sequence). The CDR3 nucleotides are TGTGCCAGCAGCCCCGGACAGGGAGTTGGCCCCCAGCATTTT. Translation: CASSPGQGVGPQHF.

The chain couples TRBV27 to TRBJ2-7; 8 positions match TRBD1. The germline CDR1 and CDR2 sequences are MNHEY and SMNVEV (reference sequence). Trimming cost V 4 bases and J 0 bases; bases outside gene matches: 5. The CDR3 has 15 residues. Here the CDR3 reads CASSSSDRGSYEQYF. In nucleotides, the CDR3 is TGTGCCAGCAGTTCCTCTGACAGGGGCTCCTACGAGCAGTACTTC.

A remark on this clonotype: One junction end does not reproduce the germline sequence, and a read error may be involved. The chain uses TRBV10-3 and TRBJ2-1; 7 nucleotides align to TRBD2. CDR3 length equals 12 residues. Germline CDR1 ENHRY, CDR2 SYGVKD. The CDR3 protein is CVISGLTEEQFF. For the CDR3, the DNA is TGTGTCATCTCGGGACTAACAGAGGAGCAGTTCTTC.

The chain is built from TRBV12-3 or TRBV12-4 and TRBJ2-1; the match to TRBD2 covers 7 bases. V was pared by 7 bases and J by 2 bases, with 8 bases of the junction left unmatched. The CDR3 runs 15 residues. CDR3 loop: CASNPGGGPYNEQFF. CDR3 nucleotide sequence: TGTGCCAGCAACCCGGGCGGGGGACCCTACAATGAGCAGTTCTTC.

V and J are TRBV5-1 and TRBJ2-1; D may be TRBD2 (6 bases). The germline gives CDR1 SGHRS, CDR2 YFSETQ. This CDR3 region has 16 residues. Trimming took off 4 bases at V and 0 bases at J, with 14 bases between the two ends. CDR3 nucleotide sequence: TGCGCCAGCAGCCGTAGCGGCCAGGGCTCCTACAATGAGCAGTTCTTC. It encodes CASSRSGQGSYNEQFF.

The chain couples TRBV6-5 to TRBJ2-3; 7 bases line up with TRBD1. From germline, CDR1 is MNHEY and CDR2 SVGAGI. The CDR3 is 15 residues long. V shed 2 bases and J 1 base; nucleotides not matched to a gene: 3. As DNA, the CDR3 is TGTGCCAGCAGTTACAGGGGGCAGGGCACAGATACGCAGTATTTT. Translation gives CASSYRGQGTDTQYF.

This clonotype was counted between two and nine times. The J gene is TRBJ2-1, the V gene TRBV4-1, with unresolved D. Trimming cost V 1 base and J 8 bases, with 12 bases left between them. The CDR3 is 14 residues long. Germline V CDR1 and CDR2: MGHRA, YSYEKL. In nucleotides, the CDR3 is TGCGCCAGCAGCCAAGTTGGCAGTATCCATGAGCAGTTCTTC. Translation gives CASSQVGSIHEQFF.